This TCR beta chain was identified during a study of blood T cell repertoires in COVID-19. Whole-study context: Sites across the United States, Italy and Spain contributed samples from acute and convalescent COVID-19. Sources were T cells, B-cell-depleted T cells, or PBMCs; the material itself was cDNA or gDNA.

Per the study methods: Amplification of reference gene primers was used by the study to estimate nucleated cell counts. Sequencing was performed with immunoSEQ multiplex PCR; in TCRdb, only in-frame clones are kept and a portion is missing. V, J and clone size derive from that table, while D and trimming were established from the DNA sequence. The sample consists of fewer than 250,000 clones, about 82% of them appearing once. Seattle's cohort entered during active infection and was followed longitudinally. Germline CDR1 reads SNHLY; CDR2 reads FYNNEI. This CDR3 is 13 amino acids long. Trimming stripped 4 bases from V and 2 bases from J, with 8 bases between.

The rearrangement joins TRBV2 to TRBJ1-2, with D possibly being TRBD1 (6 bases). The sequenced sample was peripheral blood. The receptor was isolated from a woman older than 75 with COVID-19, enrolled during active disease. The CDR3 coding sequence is TGTGCCAGCAGTGCCGGACAGAACTATGGCTACACCTTC. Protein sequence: CASSAGQNYGYTF.